This TCR beta chain was captured in a study of blood T cells in healthy people across ages. Study-level information: Capturing about one barcoded beta molecule per two T cells was achieved by template switching.

Germline V gene sequence: CDR1 MNHEY, CDR2 SMNVEV (reference sequence). The CDR3 contains 13 residues. This clonotype was observed a handful of times. The antigen remains unidentified. One junction end does not reproduce the germline sequence, and a read error may be involved. A second PCR of roughly 7 to 11 cycles used a sample-barcoded 5' primer and a J-beta primer mix. Template switching added a 12-random-nucleotide identifier to every cDNA molecule. TCRdb called the 5' RACE reads again in MiXCR, with one record for every CDR3 protein. The sample carries 1,500,000 or so distinct CDR3 sequences, roughly 64% recorded once. General observations from the study: In older individuals, TCR beta diversity per million T cells was lower, falling roughly linearly with age.

J is TRBJ2-7 and V is TRBV27; TRBD2 might be the D (5 bases). The sample comprised blood. The clonotype comes from a man younger than 30 in good health. Here the CDR3 reads CASNPPRNGERYF. DNA of the CDR3: TGTGCCAGCAATCCCCCGAGGAACGGGGAGCGGTACTTC.